One T cell receptor beta chain is described in this entry. The antigen remains undetermined. This specimen comes from a study of vaccination and CD4 T cells after COVID-19. Findings and limits, study-wide: Analysis covered relatively few convalescent patients and lacked any early post-infection timepoints.

Treatment: approximately 10-day PBMC culture with coronavirus spike peptide pools or control peptides (ViraFEST assay). CDR3 length: 13 amino acids. Trimming pared 1 base from V and 13 bases from J, leaving 16 bases between. The Oncomine TCR Beta short-read assay was what sequenced the DNA obtained from cultured CD4+ T cells. TCRdb re-analysed the PCR reads in MiXCR, keeping a single row per CDR3 protein. The data hold 9,300 or so distinct CDR3 sequences, with about 54% observed a single time. This sequence joins TRBV12-3 or TRBV12-4 and TRBJ2-5; D remains ambiguous. Sample: CD4+ T cells from blood, cultured in vitro. The sequence was collected from a human donor who had recovered from COVID-19. The CDR3 is CASSLGGREISYF. CDR3 in DNA: TGTGCCAGCAGTTTAGGCGGCCGAGAAATATCGTACTTC.